Shown below are 23 T cell receptor beta chains from a single sample sequenced in a study of vaccination and CD4 T cells after COVID-19 (dated by TCRdb to 2022 to 2024). No cognate antigen is known for these TCRs. Library prep was done by PCR. Sequencing relied on an Illumina iSeq 100. DNA from cultured CD4+ T cells was subjected to TCR sequencing with the Oncomine TCR Beta short-read assay at the Johns Hopkins FTIC core. TCRdb itself trimmed the public reads at Q25 with fastp, ran MiXCR and retained productive beta chains. Rows matching on CDR3 protein sequence are summarized as one entry with the most common DNA and genes. Counted in this sample were approximately 25,000 distinct CDR3 sequences; roughly 60% of them appeared once. The ten top clones hold approximately 7.8% of the sample. Interpreted using the paper, the treatment or condition label stands for: approximately 9-day PBMC culture with coronavirus spike peptide pools or control peptides (ViraFEST assay).

Sequencing was performed on CD4+ T cells from blood, cultured in vitro. These receptors were taken from a human donor who had recovered from COVID-19.

The chain couples TRBV7-2 to TRBJ1-5; D ambiguous. The CDR3 runs to 13 residues. V lost 2 bases to trimming and J lost 8 bases, with 10 bases between them. In germline, CDR1 is SGHTA, CDR2 FQGNSA. The CDR3 sequence is CASSLYFEEPQHF. CDR3 sequence (DNA): TGTGCCAGCAGCTTATACTTCGAAGAGCCCCAGCATTTT.

This chain joins TRBV24-1 and TRBJ2-7; 7 bases align to TRBD1. Germline assignment: CDR1 KGHDR and CDR2 SFDVKD. V dropped 10 bases and J dropped 3; count of bases not matched to a gene: 2. The CDR3 contains 11 residues. CDR3 loop: CATQGLYEQYF. CDR3 coding DNA: TGTGCCACACAGGGGCTCTACGAGCAGTACTTC.

This clonotype was observed a few times. The CDR3, as DNA: TGCGCCAGCAGCCAAGATCGTTTTAGCGGAACAGATACGCAGTATTTT. Amino acids: CASSQDRFSGTDTQYF. This chain uses TRBV4-3 with TRBJ2-3, with D possibly being TRBD2 (6 bases). Germline assignment: CDR1 LGHNA and CDR2 YSLEER. This CDR3 spans 16 amino acids. V lost 0 bases and J lost 3, with 13 bases in between.

This sequence joins TRBV20-1 and TRBJ2-3; D gene ambiguous. Germline V CDR1 and CDR2: DFQATT, SNEGSKA (reference sequence). V was trimmed by 5 bases and J by 2 bases, leaving 5 bases between them. This CDR3 has 11 amino acids. CDR3 DNA sequence: TGCAGTGCTCGAACCACAGATACGCAGTATTTT. This gives the protein CSARTTDTQYF.

The genes are TRBV28 and TRBJ2-7; 7 nucleotides match TRBD1. Germline trimming cut 6 bases from V and 0 bases from J; bases unmatched to any gene: 5. The CDR3 runs to 14 residues. CDR1 is MDHEN and CDR2 is SYDVKM in the germline V gene. CDR3 DNA: TGTGCCAGCAGAGAGGGACAGCCCTCCTACGAGCAGTACTTC. Translation: CASREGQPSYEQYF.

The chain carries TRBV2 and TRBJ1-2; D unclear. Germline V gives CDR1 SNHLY, CDR2 FYNNEI. CDR3 length: 14 residues. The V and J ends lost 8 bases and 7 bases respectively, with 20 bases between them. Here the CDR3 DNA reads TGTGCCAGCTCCTGGGAGGGTTTTACGGCTGGCTACACCTTC. Its protein is CASSWEGFTAGYTF.

This clonotype was seen more than once but under ten times. V gene TRBV28 combines with J gene TRBJ1-5; perhaps TRBD1 as D (6 bases). Trimming took 6 bases from V and 1 from J, leaving 13 bases between them. The CDR3 length is 15 residues. Germline CDR1 is MDHEN and CDR2 is SYDVKM. The CDR3 region has the DNA TGTGCCAGCAGCCTTATCGACAGGAGCAATCAGCCCCAGCATTTT. This encodes CASSLIDRSNQPQHF.

V and J are TRBV28 and TRBJ2-7, with D perhaps TRBD1 (5 bases). V lost 3 bases to trimming and J lost 9 bases, with 12 bases between them. This CDR3 region has 12 residues. The germline V gene has CDR1 MDHEN and CDR2 SYDVKM. For the CDR3, the DNA is TGTGCCAGCAGTTTCTCGGTCCAGGGGCAGTACTTC. Encoded protein: CASSFSVQGQYF.

The genes are TRBV10-2 and TRBJ1-2, with 8 bases that match TRBD1. CDR3 length equals 14 residues. CDR1 and CDR2 (germline): WSHSY, SAAADI. V shed 7 bases and J 8 bases; nucleotides not matched to a gene: 12. The CDR3 nucleotides are TGCGCCAGCACCGAGTGGCGGACAGGGCACGGCTACACCTTC. Residues: CASTEWRTGHGYTF.

J is TRBJ2-7 and V is TRBV19, with 10 bases matching TRBD2. Germline CDR1 is LNHDA and CDR2 is SQIVND (reference sequence). The CDR3 is made up of 16 amino acids. Trimming took 5 bases from V and 2 from J; bases not matched to a gene: 9. For the CDR3, the DNA is TGTGCCAGTAGTCTAATAGCGGGAGGTCCCACCTACGAGCAGTACTTC. Residues: CASSLIAGGPTYEQYF.

V and J are TRBV7-2 and TRBJ2-7; 7 nucleotides align to TRBD1. Trimming took 5 bases from V and 5 from J; bases not matched to a gene: 18. CDR3 length equals 17 residues. Germline loops: CDR1 SGHTA, CDR2 FQGNSA. In DNA, the CDR3 is TGTGCCAGCAGCAAACTCAGCCCCGGAGACAGGGACGACGAGCAGTACTTC. It codes for CASSKLSPGDRDDEQYF. Using reference TRBV7-2 and TRBJ2-7 for the parts outside the CDR3, the full variable domain is GAGVSQSPSNKVTEKGKDVELRCDPISGHTALYWYRQSLGQGLEFLIYFQGNSAPDKSGLPSDRFSAERTGGSVSTLTIQRTQQEDSAVYLCASSKLSPGDRDDEQYFGPGTRLTVT.

This clonotype was detected only a few times. CDR3 in DNA: TGTGCCAGCAGTTTACGACAGGGGTATCAGCCCCAGCATTTT. Protein: CASSLRQGYQPQHF. This rearrangement joins TRBV27 to TRBJ1-5; 8 nucleotides align to TRBD1. There are 14 residues in the CDR3. With 2 bases clipped from V and 5 bases from J, the junction kept 2 bases outside the gene matches. Germline V gives CDR1 MNHEY, CDR2 SMNVEV (reference sequence).

This chain joins TRBV19 and TRBJ1-5, with D possibly TRBD1 on 5 matching bases. Trimming took off 3 bases at V and 2 bases at J, with 8 bases between the two ends. Germline V gene sequence: CDR1 LNHDA, CDR2 SQIVND (reference sequence). The CDR3 contains 14 residues. As DNA, the CDR3 is TGTGCCAGTAGTATTCAGGGTGGCAATCAGCCCCAGCATTTT. Translation: CASSIQGGNQPQHF.

This clonotype was counted between two and nine times. The chain combines TRBV20-1 with TRBJ2-1, with 10 bases lining up with TRBD2. This CDR3 comprises 15 residues. The V and J ends lost 5 bases and 10 bases, in that order; junction bases with no gene match: 14. Germline loops: CDR1 DFQATT, CDR2 SNEGSKA (reference sequence). The CDR3, as DNA: TGCAGTGCTGGAAGTCGGGAGCGGGAGGGCGGAGAGCAGTTCTTC. Residues: CSAGSREREGGEQFF.

The chain recombines TRBV7-9 with TRBJ2-3; D gene unclear. The CDR3 is 16 amino acids. CDR1 and CDR2 from the germline V gene are SEHNR and FQNEAQ (reference sequence). V was pared by 5 bases and J by 2 bases, with 17 bases between. The CDR3 coding sequence is TGTGCCAGCAGCCCTCCAGCCACGGGCGACACAGATACGCAGTATTTT. It codes for CASSPPATGDTDTQYF. The whole variable domain, filled in from reference TRBV7-9 and TRBJ2-3, reads DTGVSQNPRHKITKRGQNVTFRCDPISEHNRLYWYRQTLGQGPEFLTYFQNEAQLEKSRLLSDRFSAERPKGSFSTLEIQRTEQGDSAMYLCASSPPATGDTDTQYFGPGTRLTVL.

The rearrangement uses TRBV5-5 and TRBJ1-6; D possibly corresponds to TRBD1 (6 bases). The germline V gene has CDR1 SGHKS and CDR2 YYEKEE (reference sequence). V was trimmed by 3 bases and J by 8 bases, leaving 18 bases between them. This CDR3 has 16 amino acids. CDR3 protein: CASSSALTGPYSPLHF. The CDR3 DNA reads TGTGCCAGCAGCTCGGCGCTAACAGGGCCTTATTCACCCCTCCACTTT. Full variable domain (rest looked up from reference TRBV5-5 and TRBJ1-6): DAGVTQSPTHLIKTRGQQVTLRCSPISGHKSVSWYQQVLGQGPQFIFQYYEKEERGRGNFPDRFSARQFPNYSSELNVNALLLGDSALYLCASSSALTGPYSPLHFGNGTRLTVT.

The genes are TRBV6-1 and TRBJ2-2, with 9 bases that match TRBD1. CDR1 is MNHNS, CDR2 SASEGT, per germline. The CDR3 has 16 residues. J gave up 0 bases and V 5 bases, and 4 bases lay outside the gene matches. The CDR3 nucleotides read TGTGCCAGCAGTCTGACAGGGGGTTCGAACACCGGGGAGCTGTTTTTT. Translation gives CASSLTGGSNTGELFF.

V gene TRBV7-9 combines with J gene TRBJ1-5, with 8 bases aligning to TRBD1. CDR1 is SEHNR, CDR2 FQNEAQ, per germline (reference sequence). This CDR3 has 17 amino acids. The V segment lost 3 bases and the J segment 5 bases; nucleotides outside the gene matches: 12. CDR3 residues: CASSFYLTEGQDQPQHF. The CDR3 DNA follows: TGTGCCAGCAGCTTTTATTTGACAGAGGGACAGGATCAGCCCCAGCATTTT.

The rearrangement links TRBV19 to TRBJ1-5, with unresolved D. The CDR3 is 16 amino acids. Germline CDR1 and CDR2: LNHDA and SQIVND (reference sequence). Between the trimmed V and J ends, which lost 1 base and 2 bases, there was a span of 12 bases. The CDR3 nucleotides are TGTGCCAGTAGTATAGTGGAGGGTATCCGCAATCAGCCCCAGCATTTT. It codes for CASSIVEGIRNQPQHF.

The CDR3 sequence is CASSLYSGQTSYYGYTF. The CDR3 nucleotides are TGTGCCAGCAGTTTATATTCAGGGCAGACCTCTTATTATGGCTACACCTTC. V usage is TRBV27 and J usage is TRBJ1-2; TRBD1 is a possible D gene (5 bases). This CDR3 is 17 amino acids long. Trimming shortened V by 1 base and J by 5 bases, and 20 bases separated the two germline ends. Germline values: CDR1 MNHEY, CDR2 SMNVEV (reference sequence).

The chain is built from TRBV7-6 and TRBJ2-2; the match to TRBD2 covers 15 bases. Germline CDR1 reads SGHVS; CDR2 reads FNYEAQ. Trimming cost V 5 bases and J 5 bases; bases outside gene matches: 6. This CDR3 spans 17 amino acids. The CDR3 sequence: CASSRTSGRARTGELFF. As DNA, the CDR3 is TGTGCCAGCAGCCGGACTAGCGGGAGGGCCAGGACCGGGGAGCTGTTTTTT.

This clonotype was seen only once. CDR3 sequence reads: CASSLKDRGTSNQPQHF. The CDR3 coding sequence is TGTGCCAGCAGTTTAAAGGACAGGGGGACGAGCAATCAGCCCCAGCATTTT. The V gene is TRBV28, the J gene TRBJ1-5, with 10 bases lining up with TRBD1. This CDR3 contains 17 residues. CDR1 is MDHEN, CDR2 SYDVKM, per germline. V lost 2 bases to trimming and J lost 1 base; unmatched junction nucleotides: 5.

This clonotype was seen a few times. The V gene is TRBV27, the J gene TRBJ1-2; D possibly corresponds to TRBD1 (5 bases). V was shortened by 3 bases and J by 3 bases, with 8 bases between the two germline ends. The germline V gene encodes CDR1 MNHEY and CDR2 SMNVEV (reference sequence). There are 13 residues in the CDR3. The DNA for the CDR3 is TGTGCCAGCAGTTTTGGGGGGTACTATGGCTACACCTTC. Protein: CASSFGGYYGYTF.